This T cell receptor (beta chain) was sequenced for a study of blood T cell repertoires in COVID-19. Germline V gives CDR1 KGHSH, CDR2 LQKENI. CDR3 length: 14 amino acids. V was pared by 6 bases and J by 6 bases, with 7 bases of the junction left unmatched. Libraries were prepared by immunoSEQ multiplex PCR; TCRdb keeps only in-frame clonotypes and omits some of them. In the table there are fewer than 400,000 clones, approximately 89% of which are singletons. The material sequenced was PBMCs or T cells enriched from blood (not recorded which). The origin of this receptor is a woman aged 25 to 39 who had recovered from COVID-19. V gene TRBV18 combines with J gene TRBJ2-3; 9 bases match TRBD1. This chain's CDR3 is CASSGTGISDTQYF. The DNA of the CDR3 is TGTGCCAGCTCCGGGACAGGGATTTCGGATACGCAGTATTTT.